This T cell receptor (beta chain) was identified during a study of follicular helper T cells after annual influenza vaccination. As for the study in general: Some donors were sampled over the 2013-2014, 2014-2015 and 2015-2016 vaccinations.

Survey level resolution was used for TCRB sequencing. Clones were read by immunoSEQ multiplex PCR, and TCRdb kept only the in-frame ones, dropping some. The sample has about 6,800 clones, around 80% seen once. Study-level results: Most later recoveries of Day 7 ICOS+CD38+ clones were ICOS-CD38- cTfh. ICOS+CD38+ cTfh clonality change tracked circulating plasmablast frequency change.

This clone occurred once. Its matching antigen is unknown. Germline CDR1 and CDR2: SGHRS and YFSETQ. Deletions cut 0 bases from V and 0 bases from J, with 3 bases between. CDR3 size: 13 residues. This sample's time point: 2015-2016 season, 7 days after influenza vaccination. The chain joins TRBV5-1 to TRBJ1-1, with D unclear. This sequence was found in an adult who received the influenza vaccine. This specimen consisted of CXCR5- memory CD4+ T cells sorted from blood, obtained 7 days after influenza vaccination. CDR3 nucleotide sequence: TGCGCCAGCAGCTTGGGGGTGAACACTGAAGCTTTCTTT. Protein: CASSLGVNTEAFF.